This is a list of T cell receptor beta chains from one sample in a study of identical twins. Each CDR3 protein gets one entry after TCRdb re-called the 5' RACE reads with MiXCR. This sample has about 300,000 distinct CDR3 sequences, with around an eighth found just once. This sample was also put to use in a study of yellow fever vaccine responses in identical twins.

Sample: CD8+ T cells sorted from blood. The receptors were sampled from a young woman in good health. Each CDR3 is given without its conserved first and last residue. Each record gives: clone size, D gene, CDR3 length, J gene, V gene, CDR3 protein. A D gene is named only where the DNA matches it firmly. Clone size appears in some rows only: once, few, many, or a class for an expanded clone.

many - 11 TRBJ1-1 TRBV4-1 ASSRDKNTEAF
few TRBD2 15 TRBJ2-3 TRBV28 ASSLFASGGVTDTQY
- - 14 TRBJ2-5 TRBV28 ASSLVGAMPQETQY
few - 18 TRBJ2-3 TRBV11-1 ASSLRGRGRTFTSTDTQY
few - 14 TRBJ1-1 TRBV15 ATSRGVQGPNTEAF
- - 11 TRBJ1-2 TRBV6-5 ASSYGSGLGYT
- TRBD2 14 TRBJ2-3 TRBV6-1 ASSAALAGGPDTQY
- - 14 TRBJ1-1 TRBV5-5 ASKQRIPGRDTEAF
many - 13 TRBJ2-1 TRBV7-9 ASSLDQGQRNEQF
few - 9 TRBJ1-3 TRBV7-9 ASSLENTIY
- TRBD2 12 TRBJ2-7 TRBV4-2 ASTYGLASYEQY
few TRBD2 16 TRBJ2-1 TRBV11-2 ASSPRFSTSGKGDEQF
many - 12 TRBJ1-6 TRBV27 ASSLRTGGSPLH
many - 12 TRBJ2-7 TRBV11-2 ASSPPSSGYEQY
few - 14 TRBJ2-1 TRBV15 ATSRDRGGARTEQF
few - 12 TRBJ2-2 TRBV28 ASSLSLVTGELF
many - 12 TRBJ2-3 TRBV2 ASSEPQGRDTQY
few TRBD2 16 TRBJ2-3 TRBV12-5 ASGLEPSGISSTDTQY
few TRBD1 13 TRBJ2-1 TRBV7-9 ASSLARTGENEQF
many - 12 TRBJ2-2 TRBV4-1 ASSQVQDTGELF
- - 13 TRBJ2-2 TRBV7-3 ASSLWTGDTGELF
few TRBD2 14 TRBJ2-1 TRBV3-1 ASSQGTSGSWDEQF
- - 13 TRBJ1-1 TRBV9 ASSVEGRGGTEAL
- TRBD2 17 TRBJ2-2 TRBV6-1 ASSETSGISYPNTGELF
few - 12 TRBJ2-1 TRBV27 ASSSWTRADEQF
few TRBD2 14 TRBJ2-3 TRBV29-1 SVDGTSGTSTDTQY
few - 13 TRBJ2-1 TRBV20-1 SALDPPGSYNEQF
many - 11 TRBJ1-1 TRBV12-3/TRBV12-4 ASSLTGNTEAF
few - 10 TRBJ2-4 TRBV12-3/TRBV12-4 ASTQGGNIQY
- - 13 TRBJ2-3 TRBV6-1 ASTQGGSRTDTQY
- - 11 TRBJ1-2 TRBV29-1 SVVRDSDYGYT
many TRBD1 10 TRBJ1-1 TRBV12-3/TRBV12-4 ASSPTGGQAF
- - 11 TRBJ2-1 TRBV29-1 SVEIPKYNEQF
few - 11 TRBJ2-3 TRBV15 ATSTRRRHTQY
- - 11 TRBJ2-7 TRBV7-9 ASSSIISYEQY
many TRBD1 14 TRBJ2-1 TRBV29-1 SVQGQDRSSYNEQF
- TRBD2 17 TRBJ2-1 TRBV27 ASSNPGLAGPPNINEQF
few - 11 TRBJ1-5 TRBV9 ASSVEHNGPQH
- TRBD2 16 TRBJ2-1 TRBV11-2 ASSLDLASSGHYNEQF
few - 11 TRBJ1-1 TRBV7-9 ASSLFLNTEAF
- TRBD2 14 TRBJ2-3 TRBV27 ASSPSWGRATDTQY
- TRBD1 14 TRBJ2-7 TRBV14 ASSKSSRGTSYEQY
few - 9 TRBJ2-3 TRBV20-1 SAISPDTQY
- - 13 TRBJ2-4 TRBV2 ASSEYRTPTGFQY
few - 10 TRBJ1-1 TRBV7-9 ASRSEVQEAF
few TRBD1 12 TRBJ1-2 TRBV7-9 ASRPDRGGDGYT
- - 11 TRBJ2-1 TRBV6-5 ASSYGGSNEQF
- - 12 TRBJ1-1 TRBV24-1 ATSDEGRDTEAF
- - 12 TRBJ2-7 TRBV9 ASSETSLSHEQY
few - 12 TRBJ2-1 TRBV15 ATRTDSSYNEQF
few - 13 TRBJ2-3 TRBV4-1 ASSQVVSGTDTQY
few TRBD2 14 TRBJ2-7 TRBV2 ASSEARGGVAYEQY
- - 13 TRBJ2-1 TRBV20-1 SVRGLSEGYNEQF